These 25 T cell receptor beta chains share one sample of origin, sequenced in a study of tumor and adjacent non-tumor tissue in lung cancer. This sample's RNA came from whole unsorted tissue. Distant lung tissue was collected more than 3 cm away from the tumor edge. The library came from three nested PCR rounds adapted from ARM-PCR protocols. MiXCR, run by TCRdb on the multiplex PCR reads, gives a single entry per CDR3 protein. The data hold 85,000 or so distinct CDR3 sequences, with around three quarters observed a single time. Source material: distant non-tumor lung tissue. The receptor source for this set is a woman aged 50 to 65 with non-small cell lung cancer.

A remark on this clonotype: Since the CDR3 does not end with the conserved phenylalanine or tryptophan, this likely comes from a read error. The DNA is omitted, as the CDR3 cannot be located on it reliably, and the CDR3 follows TCRdb's listing. The chain combines TRBV29-1 with TRBJ2-5. The germline V gene encodes CDR1 SQVTM and CDR2 ANQGSEA. The CDR3 spans 14 residues, counting both ends. The CDR3 region is CSVEDGSNLETQYI.

This clonotype is a singleton in its sample. Its ends do not fully match the called genes, so a read error is possible. The CDR3 nucleotides are TGTAGCGTTGGTCGGGAAGGAGAGACCCAGTACTTC. Translated, it gives CSVGREGETQYF. The V gene is TRBV29-1, the J gene TRBJ2-5, with a weak D call TRBD2 (5 bases). The germline gives CDR1 SQVTM, CDR2 ANQGSEA. CDR3 length: 12 residues.

This clonotype was detected only once. One end of the junction does not line up with germline, which may come from a read error. The V gene is TRBV4-1, the J gene TRBJ2-1; a weak D match, TRBD2 (6 bases). Per germline, CDR1 MGHRA and CDR2 YSYEKL. This CDR3 spans 15 amino acids. The chain's CDR3 is CASSQGTGFSGEQLF. CDR3 DNA: TGCGCCAGCAGCCAAGGTACGGGGTTTAGCGGAGAGCAGCTCTTC.

Remarks on this clonotype: At one end the junction does not follow the germline gene, possibly because of a read error. V usage is TRBV4-1 and J usage is TRBJ2-1, with TRBD2 as a possible D gene (6 bases). The CDR3 runs to 17 residues. CDR1 is MGHRA, CDR2 YSYEKL, per germline. As DNA, the CDR3 is TGCGCCAGCAGCCGAGAGGTCGGGGACGGGGGATACAATGAGCAGTTTTTC. Protein sequence: CASSREVGDGGYNEQFF.

Worth noting for this clonotype: A much larger clone sits a single nucleotide away, making a read error possible. The rearrangement uses TRBV7-9 and TRBJ2-7; D ambiguous. Germline lookup yields CDR1 SEHNR and CDR2 FQNEAQ (reference sequence). This CDR3 spans 12 amino acids. In DNA, the CDR3 is TGTGCCGGCAGCTTACCAGCCTACGAGCAGTACTTC. Its translation is CAGSLPAYEQYF.

On this clonotype: It is likely a read error, because the conserved phenylalanine at the end of the CDR3 is missing. The rearrangement links TRBV10-3 to TRBJ2-7; D is undetermined. V shed 5 bases and J shed 1 base, with 6 bases lying between them. The CDR3 runs 12 residues. The germline V gene encodes CDR1 ENHRY and CDR2 SYGVKD. This CDR3 reads CAISLESYEQYS. The CDR3 DNA reads as TGTGCCATCAGTCTGGAGTCCTACGAGCAGTACTCC.

Of note for this clonotype: The junction departs from germline at one end; a sequencing error may be responsible. This rearrangement joins TRBV28 to TRBJ1-5; TRBD1 agrees at 9 bases. Looked up from germline, CDR1 is MDHEN and CDR2 is SYDVKM. The CDR3 totals 15 residues. The CDR3 bases are TGTGCCAGTCGAAACCCACAGGGGGCGAATCAGCACCAGCATTTT. It yields the protein CASRNPQGANQHQHF.

This clonotype was found once. The chain joins TRBV11-1 to TRBJ2-7; 8 bases match TRBD1. CDR3 size: 15 residues. Germline-derived CDR1 and CDR2 are SGHAT and FQDESV (reference sequence). V dropped 2 bases and J dropped 12; count of bases not matched to a gene: 15. DNA for the CDR3: TGTGCCAGCAGCTTATTCGGACAGGGTTTCTACGGGCGGTACTTC. This encodes CASSLFGQGFYGRYF.

Comments on this clonotype: A junction boundary mismatches the germline segment, possibly from a read error. The rearrangement joins TRBV6-5 to TRBJ1-1; no firm D call. This CDR3 has 11 residues. Looked up from germline, CDR1 is MNHEY and CDR2 is SVGAGI. Written as DNA, the CDR3 is TGTGCTAGCAGCGCCGTGGAGAAAGCTTTCTTT. As protein: CASSAVEKAFF.

Notes on this clonotype: The junction departs from germline at one end; a sequencing error may be responsible. V gene TRBV5-4 combines with J gene TRBJ2-1; D is possibly TRBD1 or TRBD2 (5 bases each). The CDR3 extends over 13 amino acids. Looked up from germline, CDR1 is SGHNT and CDR2 is YYREEE (reference sequence). CDR3: CTRSLIGDGEQFF. CDR3 nucleotide sequence: TGTACCAGGAGCCTCATCGGGGACGGTGAGCAGTTCTTC.

A remark on this clonotype: Relative to the germline gene, one junction end is altered; a read error may explain this. The rearrangement joins TRBV24-1 to TRBJ2-6; no clear D. From germline, CDR1 is KGHDR and CDR2 SFDVKD. The CDR3 is 17 amino acids. Here the CDR3 DNA reads TGTACCACCAGTGATTTTGGGGTTGGCGGTGGGACCAACGTCCTGACTTTC. Translation gives CTTSDFGVGGGTNVLTF.

Worth noting for this clonotype: This may come from a read error, since a much larger clone is one base off. The CDR3 does not close with the conserved phenylalanine or tryptophan, likely indicating a read error. The V gene is TRBV7-6, the J gene TRBJ2-7; the D is unclear. Germline assignment: CDR1 SGHVS and CDR2 FNYEAQ. V lost 5 bases, J lost 6 bases, and 14 bases lay in between. This CDR3 is built from 13 residues. DNA for the CDR3: TGTGCCAGCAGCCCGAACCTTGCGACCGAGCAGTACATC. This encodes CASSPNLATEQYI.

The chain has TRBV6-5 and TRBJ2-7; D tentatively reads TRBD1 or TRBD2 (5 bases each). Germline CDR1 is MNHEY and CDR2 is SVGAGI. Trimming cost V 6 bases and J 5 bases, with 17 bases left between them. CDR3 length: 14 amino acids. CDR3 protein: CASSYRDGSDEQYF. The CDR3 nucleotides are TGTGCCAGCAGCTACCGGGACGGATCGGACGAGCAGTACTTC.

For this clonotype: An end of the junction differs from the germline gene, which may be a read error. J is TRBJ2-2 and V is TRBV5-1, with 7 positions matching TRBD1. The germline CDR1 and CDR2 sequences are SGHRS and YFSETQ. CDR3 length equals 15 residues. CDR3 sequence (DNA): TGCACCAGCACCTTGAGGGGGCGAGTCGTAGGGGAGCTGTTTTTT. It encodes CTSTLRGRVVGELFF.

V usage is TRBV5-6 and J usage is TRBJ2-3; TRBD2 aligns across 8 bases. The V and J ends lost 3 bases and 12 bases, in that order; junction bases with no gene match: 27. The CDR3 totals 19 residues. CDR1 is SGHDT and CDR2 is YYEEEE in the germline V gene. This CDR3 reads CASSCWTGGQGARNSRQYF. For the CDR3, the DNA is TGTGCCAGCAGCTGCTGGACGGGGGGGCAGGGAGCGAGGAATTCTCGCCAGTATTTT.

For this clonotype: A clone one base away is much larger, so this may be a read error. The CDR3 region has the DNA TGTGCCAGCAGCTTAACTAGCTATTACGAGCGGTACTTC. Translation: CASSLTSYYERYF. The chain employs TRBV11-2 and TRBJ2-5; tentatively, D is TRBD2 (6 bases). With 2 bases removed from V and 13 bases from J, the gap between germline ends came to 17 bases. Germline-derived CDR1 and CDR2 are SGHAT and FQNNGV. The CDR3 loop spans 13 amino acids.

This clonotype has a count of ten or more. The chain is built from TRBV10-2 and TRBJ2-2; D call uncertain. Trimming took 8 bases from V and 8 from J, leaving 9 bases between them. This CDR3 spans 11 amino acids. The V gene's germline CDR1 is WSHSY and CDR2 SAAADI. The CDR3 nucleotides read TGCGCCAGCGGCCCCGTGGGGGAGCTGTTTTTT. It is translated as CASGPVGELFF.

Of note for this clonotype: One end of the junction fails to match germline, which may point to a read error. The CDR3 is CASSLVPNNEQFF. Written as DNA, the CDR3 is TGTGCCAGTAGTTTAGTCCCTAACAATGAGCAGTTCTTC. V gene TRBV6-2 or TRBV6-3 combines with J gene TRBJ2-1; D unclear. This CDR3 has 13 residues. Germline lookup yields CDR1 MNHEY and CDR2 SVGEGT.

About this clonotype itself: At one end, the junction sequence differs from germline, possibly due to a read error. The chain recombines TRBV5-1 with TRBJ2-6; D possibly corresponds to TRBD1 (5 bases). Germline CDR1 SGHRS, CDR2 YFSETQ. This CDR3 region has 16 residues. The CDR3 DNA is TGCACCAGCAGTACAGGCGACATCTCTGGGGCCAACGTCCTGACTTTC. Encoded protein: CTSSTGDISGANVLTF.

Concerning this clonotype: A read error may be the cause here, since a much bigger clone is one base away. V usage is TRBV10-3 and J usage is TRBJ2-1, with TRBD2 as a possible D gene (6 bases). Germline assignment: CDR1 ENHRY and CDR2 SYGVKD. Trimming removed 3 bases at V and 7 bases at J, with 16 bases between. The CDR3 is 15 amino acids. CDR3 region: CAISDVLEGGNEQFF. The CDR3 DNA is TGTGCCATCAGTGACGTACTAGAGGGAGGAAATGAGCAGTTCTTC.

Turning to this clonotype: Just one base apart from a much larger clone, this may be a read error. The chain recombines TRBV20-1 with TRBJ2-7; 10 positions match TRBD2. This CDR3 is built from 14 residues. Germline CDR1 DFQATT, CDR2 SNEGSKA (reference sequence). The CDR3, as DNA: TGCAGTCCCTTATCAGCGGGAGGGAGCTACGGGCAGTACTTC. Protein product: CSPLSAGGSYGQYF.

On this clonotype itself: The CDR3 does not end in the conserved phenylalanine or tryptophan, so this is likely a read error. J is TRBJ2-4 and V is TRBV29-1, with D possibly matching TRBD1 (6 bases). The length of the CDR3 is 13 residues. The germline V gene has CDR1 SQVTM and CDR2 ANQGSEA. This chain's CDR3 is CSVFKPGVDIQYL. The CDR3 DNA sequence: TGCAGTGTTTTCAAACCAGGGGTAGACATTCAGTACTTA.

As concerns this clonotype: At one end, the junction sequence differs from germline, possibly due to a read error. CDR3 bases: TGTGCCAGCAGCAGCTGGGACAGCACCTACGATCAGTACTTC. This sequence encodes CASSSWDSTYDQYF. This chain uses TRBV6-6 with TRBJ2-7; the match to TRBD1 covers 7 bases. This CDR3 contains 14 residues. Germline values: CDR1 MNHNY, CDR2 SVGAGI (reference sequence).

Points on this clonotype: This could be a read error, since a much larger clone is one nucleotide away. The chain employs TRBV28 and TRBJ2-5; 7 nucleotides match TRBD2. The J segment lost 5 bases and the V segment lost 5 bases, leaving 17 bases of the junction unmatched. This CDR3 spans 17 amino acids. Germline loops: CDR1 MDHEN, CDR2 SYDVKM. The CDR3 DNA reads TGTGCCAGCAGTCACGGGAGTGGGGCGGGAGCCGGTGAGACCCAGTACTTC. Protein product: CASSHGSGAGAGETQYF.

This clonotype has ten or more counts. The chain employs TRBV5-1 and TRBJ2-1; D might be TRBD1 or TRBD2, each matching 5 bases. Germline CDR1 and CDR2: SGHRS and YFSETQ. CDR3 length equals 14 residues. V was trimmed by 0 bases and J by 8 bases, leaving 12 bases between them. The CDR3 spells CASSLEGPIDEQFF. CDR3 DNA: TGCGCCAGCAGCTTGGAGGGACCCATCGATGAGCAGTTCTTC.